The T cell receptor beta chain under discussion was sequenced for a study of tumour-infiltrating T cells in Burkitt lymphoma. This clone was seen a few times. CDR1 is SGHAT, CDR2 FQNNGV, per germline. The CDR3 length is 19 residues. V dropped 4 bases and J dropped 0; count of bases not matched to a gene: 15. Generated by immunoSEQ multiplex PCR, the TCRdb table keeps only in-frame clones and is missing some. This table has approximately 4,400 clones, approximately 16% appearing once. The TCR was taken from a human donor with diffuse large B-cell lymphoma. Some clones in this sample may be carry-over from other donors' samples. Sample: tumor tissue. The V and J genes are TRBV11-2 and TRBJ2-5; 9 bases fit TRBD1. The DNA of the CDR3 is TGTGCCAGCAGCTCTCTGGTCCCGGGACAGGGCCGGTACCAAGAGACCCAGTACTTC. Protein sequence: CASSSLVPGQGRYQETQYF.